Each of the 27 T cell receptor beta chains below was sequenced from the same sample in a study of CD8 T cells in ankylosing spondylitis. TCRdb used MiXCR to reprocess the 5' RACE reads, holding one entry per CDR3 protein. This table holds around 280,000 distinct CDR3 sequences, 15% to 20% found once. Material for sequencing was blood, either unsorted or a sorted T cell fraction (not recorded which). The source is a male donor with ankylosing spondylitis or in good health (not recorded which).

The CDR3 reads CASSRGDRAQETQYF. The CDR3, as DNA: TGTGCCAGCAGCCGGGGGGACAGGGCGCAAGAGACCCAGTACTTC. This chain joins TRBV27 and TRBJ2-5; the match to TRBD1 covers 9 bases. The V gene's germline CDR1 is MNHEY and CDR2 SMNVEV (reference sequence). After removal of 6 bases from V and 2 bases from J, the junction contained 7 bases not matched to a gene. CDR3 length: 15 residues.

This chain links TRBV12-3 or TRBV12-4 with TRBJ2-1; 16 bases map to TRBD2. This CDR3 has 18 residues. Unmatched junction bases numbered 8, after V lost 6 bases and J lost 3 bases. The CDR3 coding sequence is TGTGCCAGCAGCCAGGGACTAGCGGGGGGGCGGTACTACAATGAGCAGTTCTTC. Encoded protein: CASSQGLAGGRYYNEQFF.

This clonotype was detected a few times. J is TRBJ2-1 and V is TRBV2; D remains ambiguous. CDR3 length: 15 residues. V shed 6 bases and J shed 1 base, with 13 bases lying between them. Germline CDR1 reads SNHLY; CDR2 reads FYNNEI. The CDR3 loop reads CASSSLGLSYNEQFF. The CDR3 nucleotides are TGTGCCAGCAGCTCTCTAGGGTTATCCTACAATGAGCAGTTCTTC.

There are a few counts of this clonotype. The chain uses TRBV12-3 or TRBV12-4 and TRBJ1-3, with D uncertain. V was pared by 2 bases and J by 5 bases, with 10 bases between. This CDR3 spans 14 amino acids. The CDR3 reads CASSLSGSRNTIYF. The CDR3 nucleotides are TGTGCCAGCAGTTTATCGGGGTCCAGAAACACCATATATTTT.

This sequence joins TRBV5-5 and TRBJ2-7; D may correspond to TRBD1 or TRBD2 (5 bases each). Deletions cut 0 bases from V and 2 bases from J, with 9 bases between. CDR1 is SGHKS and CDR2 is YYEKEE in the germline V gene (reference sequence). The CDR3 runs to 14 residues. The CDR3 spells CASSLALGAYEQYV. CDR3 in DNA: TGTGCCAGCAGCTTGGCTCTGGGGGCCTACGAGCAGTACGTC.

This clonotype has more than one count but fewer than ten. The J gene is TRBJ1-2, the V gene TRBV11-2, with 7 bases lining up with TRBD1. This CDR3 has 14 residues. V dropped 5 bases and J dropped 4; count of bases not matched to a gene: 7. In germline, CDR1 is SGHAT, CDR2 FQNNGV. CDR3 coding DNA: TGTGCCAGCAGCCCCGGACAGGCACCCTATGGCTACACCTTC. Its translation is CASSPGQAPYGYTF.

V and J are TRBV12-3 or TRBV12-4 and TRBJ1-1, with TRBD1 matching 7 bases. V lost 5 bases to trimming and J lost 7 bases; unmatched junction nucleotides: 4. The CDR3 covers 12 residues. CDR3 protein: CASSRQGNEAFF. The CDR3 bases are TGTGCCAGCAGTCGACAGGGAAATGAAGCTTTCTTT.

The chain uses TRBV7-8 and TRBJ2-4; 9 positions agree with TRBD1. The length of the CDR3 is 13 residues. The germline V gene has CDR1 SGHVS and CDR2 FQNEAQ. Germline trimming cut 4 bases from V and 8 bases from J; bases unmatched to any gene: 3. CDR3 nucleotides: TGTGCCAGCAGCTGGGACAGGGTGGACATTCAGTACTTC. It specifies CASSWDRVDIQYF. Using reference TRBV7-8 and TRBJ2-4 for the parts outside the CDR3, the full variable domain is GAGVSQSPRYKVAKRGQDVALRCDPISGHVSLFWYQQALGQGPEFLTYFQNEAQLDKSGLPSDRFFAERPEGSVSTLKIQRTQQEDSAVYLCASSWDRVDIQYFGAGTRLSVL.

CDR3 sequence reads: CASSFGQLNTEAFF. As DNA, the CDR3 is TGTGCCAGCAGTTTCGGACAGCTGAACACTGAAGCTTTCTTT. V usage is TRBV6-5 and J usage is TRBJ1-1, with D possibly matching TRBD1 (6 bases). V was shortened by 4 bases and J by 0 bases, with 9 bases between the two germline ends. Per germline, CDR1 MNHEY and CDR2 SVGAGI. The CDR3 runs 14 residues.

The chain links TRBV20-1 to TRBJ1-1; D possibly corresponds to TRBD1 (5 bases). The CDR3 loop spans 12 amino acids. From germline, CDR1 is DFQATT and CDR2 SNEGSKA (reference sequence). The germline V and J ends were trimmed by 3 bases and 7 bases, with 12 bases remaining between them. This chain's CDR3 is CSASKGQGEAFF. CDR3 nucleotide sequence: TGCAGTGCTAGTAAGGGTCAGGGTGAAGCTTTCTTT.

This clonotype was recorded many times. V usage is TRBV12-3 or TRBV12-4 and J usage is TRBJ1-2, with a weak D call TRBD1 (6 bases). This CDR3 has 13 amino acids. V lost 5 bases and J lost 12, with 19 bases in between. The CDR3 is CASSPEVQGTHTF. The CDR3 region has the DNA TGTGCCAGCAGTCCGGAAGTTCAGGGGACCCACACCTTC.

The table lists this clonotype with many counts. The CDR3 sequence is CASSQGHGSDHEQYV. The CDR3 DNA is TGCGCCAGCAGCCAAGGTCACGGGAGCGACCACGAGCAGTACGTC. The rearrangement uses TRBV4-1 and TRBJ2-7, with D tentatively TRBD2 (6 bases). Germline V lookup: CDR1 MGHRA, CDR2 YSYEKL. CDR3 size: 15 residues. Trimming removed 1 base from V and 5 bases from J, with 15 bases in between.

This CDR3 is CASSLAATLTDTQYF. The CDR3, as DNA: TGTGCCAGCAGCTTAGCGGCTACTCTCACAGATACGCAGTATTTT. The rearrangement joins TRBV11-2 to TRBJ2-3; no clear D gene. V dropped 1 base and J dropped 2 bases, with 10 bases sitting between them. This CDR3 comprises 15 residues. From germline, CDR1 is SGHAT and CDR2 FQNNGV.

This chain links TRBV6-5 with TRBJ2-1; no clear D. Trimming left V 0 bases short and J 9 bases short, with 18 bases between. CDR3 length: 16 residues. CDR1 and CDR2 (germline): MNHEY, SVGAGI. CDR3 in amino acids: CASSYSSWTQIGEQFF. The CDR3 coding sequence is TGTGCCAGCAGTTACTCGAGCTGGACCCAAATCGGTGAGCAGTTCTTC.

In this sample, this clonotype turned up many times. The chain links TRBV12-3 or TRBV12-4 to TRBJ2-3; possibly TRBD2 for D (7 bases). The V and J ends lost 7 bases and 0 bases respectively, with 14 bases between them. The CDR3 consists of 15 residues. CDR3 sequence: CASMARGASTDTQYF. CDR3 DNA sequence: TGTGCCAGCATGGCCCGGGGGGCTAGCACAGATACGCAGTATTTT.

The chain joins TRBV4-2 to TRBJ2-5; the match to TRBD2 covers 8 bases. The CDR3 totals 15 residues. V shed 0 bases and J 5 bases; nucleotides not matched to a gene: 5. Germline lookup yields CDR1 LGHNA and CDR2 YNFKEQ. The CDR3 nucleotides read TGTGCCAGCAGCCAAGATAGCGGGGAGGATGAGACCCAGTACTTC. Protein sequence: CASSQDSGEDETQYF.

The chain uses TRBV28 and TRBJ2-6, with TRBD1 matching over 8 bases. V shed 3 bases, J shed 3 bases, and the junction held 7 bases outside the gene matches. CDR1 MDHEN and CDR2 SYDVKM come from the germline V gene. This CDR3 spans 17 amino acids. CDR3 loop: CASSFARTGFGANVLTF. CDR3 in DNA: TGTGCCAGCAGTTTTGCCAGGACAGGGTTTGGGGCCAACGTCCTGACTTTC.

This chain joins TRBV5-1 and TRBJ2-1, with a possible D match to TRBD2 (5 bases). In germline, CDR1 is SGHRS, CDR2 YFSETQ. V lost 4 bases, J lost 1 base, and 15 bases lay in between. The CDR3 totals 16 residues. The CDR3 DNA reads TGCGCCAGCAGCCCCCTGGCGGGCGAGTCCTACAATGAGCAGTTCTTC. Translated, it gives CASSPLAGESYNEQFF.

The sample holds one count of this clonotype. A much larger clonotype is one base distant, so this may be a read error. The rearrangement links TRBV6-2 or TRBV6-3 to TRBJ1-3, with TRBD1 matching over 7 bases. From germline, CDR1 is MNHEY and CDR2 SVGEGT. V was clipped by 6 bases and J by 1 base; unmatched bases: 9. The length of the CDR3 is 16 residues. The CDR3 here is CASRDPQGTSGNTIYF. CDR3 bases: TGTGCCAGCAGAGACCCACAGGGGACTTCTGGAAACACCATATATTTT.

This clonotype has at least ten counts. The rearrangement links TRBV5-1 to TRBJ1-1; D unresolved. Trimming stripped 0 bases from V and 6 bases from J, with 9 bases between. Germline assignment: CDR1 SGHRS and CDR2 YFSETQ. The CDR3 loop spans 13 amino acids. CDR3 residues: CASSLEGTSEAFF. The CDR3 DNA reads TGCGCCAGCAGCTTGGAGGGTACGTCTGAAGCTTTCTTT.

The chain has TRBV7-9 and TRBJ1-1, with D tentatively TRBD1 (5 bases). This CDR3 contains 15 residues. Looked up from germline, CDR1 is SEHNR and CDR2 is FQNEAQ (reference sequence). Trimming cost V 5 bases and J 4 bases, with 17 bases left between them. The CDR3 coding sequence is TGTGCCAGCAGCAGACTCCAGGGAAGTGGCACTGAAGCTTTCTTT. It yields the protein CASSRLQGSGTEAFF.

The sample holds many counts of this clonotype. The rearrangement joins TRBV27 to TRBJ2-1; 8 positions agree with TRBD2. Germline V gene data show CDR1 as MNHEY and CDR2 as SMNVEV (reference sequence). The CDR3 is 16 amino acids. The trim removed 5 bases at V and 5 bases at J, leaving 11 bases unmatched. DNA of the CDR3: TGTGCCAGCAGTCCCCTCGGGGGGGATTCTCACAATGAGCAGTTCTTC. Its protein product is CASSPLGGDSHNEQFF.

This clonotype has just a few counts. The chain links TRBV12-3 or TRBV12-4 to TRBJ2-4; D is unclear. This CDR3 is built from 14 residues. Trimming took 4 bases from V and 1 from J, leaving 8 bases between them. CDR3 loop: CASSSGVAKNIQYF. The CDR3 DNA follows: TGTGCCAGCAGTTCCGGTGTGGCCAAAAACATTCAGTACTTC.

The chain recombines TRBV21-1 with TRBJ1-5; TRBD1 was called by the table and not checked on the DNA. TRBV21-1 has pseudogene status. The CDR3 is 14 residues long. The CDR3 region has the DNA TGTGCCAGCAACCACAAGGGGAGCAATCAGCCCCAGCATTTT. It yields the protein CASNHKGSNQPQHF.

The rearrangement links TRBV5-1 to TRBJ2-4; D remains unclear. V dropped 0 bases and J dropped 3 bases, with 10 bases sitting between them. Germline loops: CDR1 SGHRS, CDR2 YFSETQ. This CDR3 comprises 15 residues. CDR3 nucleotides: TGCGCCAGCAGCTTGGCCGGCGAGATCAAAAACATTCAGTACTTC. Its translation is CASSLAGEIKNIQYF.

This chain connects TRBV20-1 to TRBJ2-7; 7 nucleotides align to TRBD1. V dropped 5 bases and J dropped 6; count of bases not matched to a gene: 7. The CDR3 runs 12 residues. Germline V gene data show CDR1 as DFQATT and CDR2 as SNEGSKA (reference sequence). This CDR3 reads CSAPTGDCEQYV. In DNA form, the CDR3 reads TGCAGTGCTCCCACAGGGGATTGCGAGCAGTACGTC.

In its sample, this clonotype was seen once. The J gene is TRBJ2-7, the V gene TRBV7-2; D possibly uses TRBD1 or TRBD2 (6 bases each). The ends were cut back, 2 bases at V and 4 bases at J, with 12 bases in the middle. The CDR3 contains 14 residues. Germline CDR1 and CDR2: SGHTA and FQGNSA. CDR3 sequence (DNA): TGTGCCAGCAGCTTACCGGGGGCGCGGTACGAGCAGTACGTC. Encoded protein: CASSLPGARYEQYV.